This T cell receptor beta chain derives from a study of blood T cell repertoires in COVID-19 (dated by TCRdb to 2019 to 2021). As for the study more broadly: Samples from collaborators originated in the United States, Italy and Spain and spanned both the acute and convalescent phases of COVID-19. A de-identified subject ID, COVID-19 status, age in years and sex were almost always included in the sample metadata. The repertoires were released in a freely available public database meant as a resource for research on the immune response to SARS-CoV-2. The dataset comprised deeply sampled blood TCRbeta repertoires from subjects exposed to, actively infected with, or recovered from COVID-19. The samples were drawn from the first 160 participants of the ongoing ImmuneRACE study and from some 1,300 subjects provided by 6 global collaborators. The prospective study material was composed of cDNA or gDNA derived from T cells, B-cell-depleted T cells, or PBMCs. Where HLA class I and class II types were available, the types were taken from metadata supplied by the sample provider, not from assay-based typing. The paper's findings and limits, for the study overall: The amount of clinical and demographic metadata varied by source and participant and was provided uncurated.

In the case of this clone: No cognate antigen has been identified for it. There are no base qualities to consult, and no much larger clone falls within one base.

Trimming takes 4 bases off V and 6 bases off J; junction bases not matched to a gene: 11. The germline V gene yields MNHEY for CDR1 and SVGAGI for CDR2. The CDR3, cysteine through phenylalanine, is 15 amino acids long. Just CDR3 DNA is preserved here, 45 bases in frame from base 1. TCRbeta CDR3 regions were amplified from genomic DNA by means of the immunoSEQ Assay, a bias-controlled multiplex PCR. The source study handled its data this way. Within the assay, amplification of reference gene primers was used to estimate how many nucleated cells each sample contained. Sequence reads were collapsed and filtered to measure the absolute abundance of every unique TCRbeta CDR3 rearrangement. For each sample, productive Simpson clonality was calculated by taking the square root of Simpson's diversity index across productive rearrangements. TCRdb retrieved this table from immuneACCESS and kept in-frame rearrangements only. Not all clones are present; in checked studies, unresolved V genes account for under half, and no reason is known for the remainder. The V and J calls and clone size are taken from that table; D and trimming were inferred from the DNA. Present in this sample are 250,000 or so clones, roughly 86% of which were seen just once. Around an eighth of the sample rests with the top ten.

The collaborating institutions used their own protocols to collect whole blood in K2EDTA tubes. Collaborator samples were shipped for TCRbeta analysis as frozen whole blood, isolated PBMCs, or DNA extracted from either sample type. Input material: peripheral blood. This TCR derives from a man at least 80 years old with acute or convalescent COVID-19. The chain couples TRBV6-5 to TRBJ1-2; 7 bases in the junction line up with TRBD1. For the CDR3, the sequence is CASSSFSTGPNGYTF. The base sequence is TGTGCCAGCAGTTCCTTCTCGACAGGGCCAAATGGCTACACCTTC.